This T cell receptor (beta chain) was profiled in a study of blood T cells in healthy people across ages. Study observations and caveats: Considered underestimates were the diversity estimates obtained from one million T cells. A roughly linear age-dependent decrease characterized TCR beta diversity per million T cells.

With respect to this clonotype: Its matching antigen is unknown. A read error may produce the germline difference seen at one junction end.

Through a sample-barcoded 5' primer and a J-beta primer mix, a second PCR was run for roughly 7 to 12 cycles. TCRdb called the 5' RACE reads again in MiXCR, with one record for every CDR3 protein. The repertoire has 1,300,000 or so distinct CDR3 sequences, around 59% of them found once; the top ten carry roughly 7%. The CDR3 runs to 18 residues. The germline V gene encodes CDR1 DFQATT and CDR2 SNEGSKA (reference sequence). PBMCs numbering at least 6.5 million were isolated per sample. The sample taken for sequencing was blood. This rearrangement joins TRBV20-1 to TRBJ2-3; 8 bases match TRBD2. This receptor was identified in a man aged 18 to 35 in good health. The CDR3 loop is CSAIYGVAGSLRTDTRYF. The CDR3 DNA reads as TGCAGTGCTATTTACGGGGTAGCGGGGTCTCTTCGAACAGATACGCGGTATTTT.